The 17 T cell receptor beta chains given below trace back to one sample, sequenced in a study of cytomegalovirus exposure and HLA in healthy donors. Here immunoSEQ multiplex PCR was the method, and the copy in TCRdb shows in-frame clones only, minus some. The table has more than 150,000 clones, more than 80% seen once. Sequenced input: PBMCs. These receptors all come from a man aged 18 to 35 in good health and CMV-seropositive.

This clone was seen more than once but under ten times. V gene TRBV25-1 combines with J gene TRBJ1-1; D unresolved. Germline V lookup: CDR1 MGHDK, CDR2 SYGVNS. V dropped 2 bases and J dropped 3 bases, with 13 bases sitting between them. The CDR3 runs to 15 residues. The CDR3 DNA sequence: TGTGCCAGCAGTGAACCCCTCGCAGAGGACACTGAAGCTTTCTTT. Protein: CASSEPLAEDTEAFF.

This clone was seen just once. As DNA, the CDR3 is TGTGCCAGCAGCCGGGACAGTACCTACGAGCAGTACTTC. It is translated as CASSRDSTYEQYF. The chain recombines TRBV5-4 with TRBJ2-7, with 7 bases lining up with TRBD1. The V and J ends lost 4 bases and 2 bases, in that order; junction bases with no gene match: 3. CDR3 size: 13 residues. Germline loops: CDR1 SGHNT, CDR2 YYREEE (reference sequence).

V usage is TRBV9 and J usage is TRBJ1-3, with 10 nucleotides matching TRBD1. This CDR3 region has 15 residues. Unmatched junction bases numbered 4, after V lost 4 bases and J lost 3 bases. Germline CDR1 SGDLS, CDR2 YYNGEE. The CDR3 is CASSPRTGGGNTIYF. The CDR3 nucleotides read TGTGCCAGCAGCCCCAGGACAGGGGGTGGAAACACCATATATTTT.

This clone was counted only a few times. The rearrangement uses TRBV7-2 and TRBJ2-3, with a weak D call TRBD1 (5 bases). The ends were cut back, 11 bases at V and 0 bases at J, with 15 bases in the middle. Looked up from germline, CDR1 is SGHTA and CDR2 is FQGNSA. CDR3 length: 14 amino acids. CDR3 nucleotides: TGTGCCGGTAGTCCAGGGCTTAGCACAGATACGCAGTATTTT. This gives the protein CAGSPGLSTDTQYF. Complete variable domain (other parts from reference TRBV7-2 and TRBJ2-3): GAGVSQSPSNKVTEKGKDVELRCDPISGHTALYWYRQSLGQGLEFLIYFQGNSAPDKSGLPSDRFSAERTGGSVSTLTIQRTQQEDSAVYLCAGSPGLSTDTQYFGPGTRLTVL.

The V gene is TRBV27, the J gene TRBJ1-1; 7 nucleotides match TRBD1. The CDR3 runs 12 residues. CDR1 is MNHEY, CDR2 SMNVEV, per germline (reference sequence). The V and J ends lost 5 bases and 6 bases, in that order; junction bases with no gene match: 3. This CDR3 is CASSLQGAEAFF. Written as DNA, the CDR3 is TGTGCCAGCAGTCTCCAGGGGGCTGAAGCTTTCTTT.

The CDR3 DNA sequence: TGTGCCAGCAGCTTAGTGGGGGGCTATGGCTACACCTTC. Amino acids: CASSLVGGYGYTF. The chain uses TRBV11-3 and TRBJ1-2; possibly TRBD1 for D (5 bases). This CDR3 comprises 13 residues. V was clipped by 1 base and J by 4 bases, with 7 bases between them. Germline V gives CDR1 SGHNT, CDR2 YENEEA. Complete variable domain (other parts from reference TRBV11-3 and TRBJ1-2): EAGVVQSPRYKIIEKKQPVAFWCNPISGHNTLYWYLQNLGQGPELLIRYENEEAVDDSQLPKDRFSAERLKGVDSTLKIQPAELGDSAVYLCASSLVGGYGYTFGSGTRLTVV.

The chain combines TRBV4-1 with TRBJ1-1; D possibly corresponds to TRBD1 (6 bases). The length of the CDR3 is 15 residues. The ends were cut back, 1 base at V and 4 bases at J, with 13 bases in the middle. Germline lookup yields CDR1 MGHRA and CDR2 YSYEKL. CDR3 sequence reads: CASSQVEGGRTEAFF. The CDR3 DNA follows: TGCGCCAGCAGCCAAGTAGAGGGGGGGCGCACTGAAGCTTTCTTT.

This CDR3 reads CASQGIGGELFF. The CDR3 DNA reads TGTGCCAGCCAGGGAATTGGCGGGGAGCTGTTTTTT. This sequence joins TRBV7-8 and TRBJ2-2, with a tentative D call TRBD1 (5 bases). Trimming shortened V by 8 bases and J by 7 bases, and 11 bases separated the two germline ends. The CDR3 has 12 amino acids. Per germline, CDR1 SGHVS and CDR2 FQNEAQ.

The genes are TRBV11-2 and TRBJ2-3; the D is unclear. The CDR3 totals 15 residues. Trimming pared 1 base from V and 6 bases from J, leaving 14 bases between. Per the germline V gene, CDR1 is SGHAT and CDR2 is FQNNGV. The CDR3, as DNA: TGTGCCAGCAGCTTAGGGCCCCGCCAGTACGATACGCAGTATTTT. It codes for CASSLGPRQYDTQYF.

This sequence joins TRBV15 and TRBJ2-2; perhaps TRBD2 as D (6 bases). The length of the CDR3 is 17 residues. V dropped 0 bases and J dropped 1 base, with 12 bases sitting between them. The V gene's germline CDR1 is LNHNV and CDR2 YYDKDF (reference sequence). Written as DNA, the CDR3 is TGTGCCACCAGCAGAGATTACGGGGGTGAGAACACCGGGGAGCTGTTTTTT. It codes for CATSRDYGGENTGELFF.

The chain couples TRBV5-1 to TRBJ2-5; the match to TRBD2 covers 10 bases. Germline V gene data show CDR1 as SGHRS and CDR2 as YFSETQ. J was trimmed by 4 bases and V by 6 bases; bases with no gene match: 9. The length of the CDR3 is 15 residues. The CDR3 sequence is CASKAGGPSSETQYF. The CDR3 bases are TGCGCCAGCAAAGCGGGAGGGCCTTCATCAGAGACCCAGTACTTC.

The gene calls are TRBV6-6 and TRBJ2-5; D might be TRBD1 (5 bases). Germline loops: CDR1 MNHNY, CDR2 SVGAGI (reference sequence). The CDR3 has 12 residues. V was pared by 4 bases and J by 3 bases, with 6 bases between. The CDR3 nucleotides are TGTGCCAGCAGTTCCAGGGAAGAGACCCAGTACTTC. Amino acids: CASSSREETQYF.

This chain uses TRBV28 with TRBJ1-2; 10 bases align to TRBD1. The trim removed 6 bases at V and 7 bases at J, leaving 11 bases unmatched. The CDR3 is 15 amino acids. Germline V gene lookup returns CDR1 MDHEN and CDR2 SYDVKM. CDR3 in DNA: TGTGCCAGCAGCTCTGGACAGGGGGGTATGGGTGGCTACACCTTC. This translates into CASSSGQGGMGGYTF.

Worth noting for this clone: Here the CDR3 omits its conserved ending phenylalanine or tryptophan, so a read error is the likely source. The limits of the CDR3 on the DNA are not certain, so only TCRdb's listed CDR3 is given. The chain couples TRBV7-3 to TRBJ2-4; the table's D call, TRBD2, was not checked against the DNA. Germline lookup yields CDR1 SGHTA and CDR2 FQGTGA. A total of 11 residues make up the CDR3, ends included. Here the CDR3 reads CASSSRTPFPV.

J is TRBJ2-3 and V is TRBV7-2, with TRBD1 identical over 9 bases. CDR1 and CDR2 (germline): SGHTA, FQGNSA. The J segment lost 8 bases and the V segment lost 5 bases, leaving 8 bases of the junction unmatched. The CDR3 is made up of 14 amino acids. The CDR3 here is CASSPLPTGGTQYF. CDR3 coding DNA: TGTGCCAGCAGCCCCTTGCCGACAGGGGGTACGCAGTATTTT.

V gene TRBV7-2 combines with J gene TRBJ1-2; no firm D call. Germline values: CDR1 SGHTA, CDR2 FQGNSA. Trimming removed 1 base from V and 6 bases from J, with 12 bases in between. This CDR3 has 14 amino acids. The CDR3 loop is CASSLVGGADGYTF. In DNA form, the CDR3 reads TGTGCCAGCAGCTTAGTGGGAGGAGCAGATGGCTACACCTTC.

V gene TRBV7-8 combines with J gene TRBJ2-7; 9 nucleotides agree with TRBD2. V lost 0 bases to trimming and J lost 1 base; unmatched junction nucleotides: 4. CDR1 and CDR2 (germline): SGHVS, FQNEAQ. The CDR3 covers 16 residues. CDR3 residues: CASSLAGSGSSYEQYF. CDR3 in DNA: TGTGCCAGCAGCTTAGCTGGTAGCGGGAGTTCCTACGAGCAGTACTTC.